Shown below are 2 T cell receptor beta chains from a single sample sequenced in a study of blood T cell repertoires in COVID-19. The table came from immunoSEQ multiplex PCR; TCRdb's copy has only in-frame clones and leaves some out. The top ten hold 4% to 5% of the sample, which has some 130,000 clones, roughly nine tenths seen once. Source material: peripheral blood. These receptors were obtained from a man aged 60-69 years with COVID-19, enrolled during active disease.

The rearrangement uses TRBV10-1 and TRBJ2-7; 9 nucleotides match TRBD1. From germline, CDR1 is WNHNN and CDR2 SYGVQD (reference sequence). This CDR3 has 15 residues. The V and J ends lost 0 bases and 2 bases, in that order; junction bases with no gene match: 2. As DNA, the CDR3 is TGCGCCAGCAGTGAGTCCGGGACAGGGACCTACGAGCAGTACTTC. This encodes CASSESGTGTYEQYF.

The gene calls are TRBV5-6 and TRBJ1-2; D is unclear. V dropped 1 base and J dropped 2 bases, with 6 bases sitting between them. Per the germline V gene, CDR1 is SGHDT and CDR2 is YYEEEE. CDR3 size: 13 residues. The CDR3 bases are TGTGCCAGCAGCTTGAACAGAAACTATGGCTACACCTTC. As protein: CASSLNRNYGYTF.